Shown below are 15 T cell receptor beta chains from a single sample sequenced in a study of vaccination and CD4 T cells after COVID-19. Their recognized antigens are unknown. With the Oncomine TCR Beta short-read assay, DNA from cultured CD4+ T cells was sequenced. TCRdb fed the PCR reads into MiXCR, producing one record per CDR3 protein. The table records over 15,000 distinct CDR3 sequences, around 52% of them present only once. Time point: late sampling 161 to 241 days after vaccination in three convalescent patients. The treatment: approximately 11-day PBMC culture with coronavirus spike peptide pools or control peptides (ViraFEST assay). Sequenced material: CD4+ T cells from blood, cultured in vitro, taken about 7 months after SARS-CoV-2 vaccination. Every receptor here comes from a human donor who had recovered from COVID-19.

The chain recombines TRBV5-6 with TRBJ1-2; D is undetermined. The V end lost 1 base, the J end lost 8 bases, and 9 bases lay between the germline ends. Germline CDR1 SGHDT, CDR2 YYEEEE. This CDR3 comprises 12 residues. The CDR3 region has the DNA TGTGCCAGCAGCTTGTCTGGGGAAGGCTACACCTTC. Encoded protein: CASSLSGEGYTF.

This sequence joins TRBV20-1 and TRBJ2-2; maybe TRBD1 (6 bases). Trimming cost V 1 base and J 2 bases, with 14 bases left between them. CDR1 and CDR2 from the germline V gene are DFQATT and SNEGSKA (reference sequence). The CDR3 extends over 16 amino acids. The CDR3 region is CSARARAGDNTGELFF. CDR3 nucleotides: TGCAGTGCTAGAGCTCGAGCAGGGGATAACACCGGGGAGCTGTTTTTT.

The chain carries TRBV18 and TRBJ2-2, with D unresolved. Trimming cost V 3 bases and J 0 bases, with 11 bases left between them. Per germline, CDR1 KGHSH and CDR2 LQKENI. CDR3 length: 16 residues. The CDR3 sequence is CASSPGVGSNTGELFF. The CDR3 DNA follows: TGTGCCAGCTCACCGGGCGTAGGATCGAACACCGGGGAGCTGTTTTTT.

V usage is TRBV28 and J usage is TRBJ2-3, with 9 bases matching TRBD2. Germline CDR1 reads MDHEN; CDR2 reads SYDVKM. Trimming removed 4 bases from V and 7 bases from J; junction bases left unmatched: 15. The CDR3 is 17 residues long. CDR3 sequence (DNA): TGTGCCAGCAGTTCTGGCGTGACTAGCGGCTCGTCGCATACGCAGTATTTT. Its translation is CASSSGVTSGSSHTQYF.

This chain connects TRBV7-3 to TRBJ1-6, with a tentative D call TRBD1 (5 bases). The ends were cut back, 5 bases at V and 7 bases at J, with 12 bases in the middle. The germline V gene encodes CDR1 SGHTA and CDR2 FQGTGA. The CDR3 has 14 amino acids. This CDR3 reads CASSRMGPNSPLHF. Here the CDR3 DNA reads TGTGCCAGCAGCCGGATGGGGCCGAATTCACCCCTCCACTTT.

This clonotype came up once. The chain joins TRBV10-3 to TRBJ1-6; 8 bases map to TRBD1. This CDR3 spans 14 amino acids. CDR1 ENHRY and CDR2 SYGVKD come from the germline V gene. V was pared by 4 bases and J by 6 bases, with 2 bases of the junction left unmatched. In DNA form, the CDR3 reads TGTGCCATCAGTGGACAGGGGCGTAATTCACCCCTCCACTTT. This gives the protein CAISGQGRNSPLHF.

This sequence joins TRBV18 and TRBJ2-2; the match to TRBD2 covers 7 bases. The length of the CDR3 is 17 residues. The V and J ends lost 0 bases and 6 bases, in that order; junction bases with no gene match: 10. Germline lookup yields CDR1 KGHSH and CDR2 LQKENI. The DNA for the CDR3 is TGTGCCAGCTCACCACCGAGGGCTAGCGGATCGGCCGGGGAGCTGTTTTTT. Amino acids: CASSPPRASGSAGELFF.

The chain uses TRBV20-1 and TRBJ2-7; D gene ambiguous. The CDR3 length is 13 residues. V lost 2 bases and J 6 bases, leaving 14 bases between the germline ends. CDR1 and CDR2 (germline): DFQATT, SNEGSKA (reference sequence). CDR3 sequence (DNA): TGCAGTGCTAGACCCCGCTACCCCCTCGAGCAGTACTTC. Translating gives CSARPRYPLEQYF.

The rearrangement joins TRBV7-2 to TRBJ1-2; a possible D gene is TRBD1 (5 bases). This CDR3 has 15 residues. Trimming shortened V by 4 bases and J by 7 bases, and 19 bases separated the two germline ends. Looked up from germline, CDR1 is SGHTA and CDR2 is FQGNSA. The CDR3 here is CASSSGGGMGRGYTF. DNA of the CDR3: TGTGCCAGCAGCTCGGGTGGGGGAATGGGTCGTGGCTACACCTTC.

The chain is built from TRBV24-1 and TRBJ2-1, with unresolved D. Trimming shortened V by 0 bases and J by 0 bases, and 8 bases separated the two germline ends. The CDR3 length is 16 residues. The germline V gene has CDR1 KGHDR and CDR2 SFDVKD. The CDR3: CATSDLKGSSYNEQFF. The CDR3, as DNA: TGTGCCACCAGTGATTTGAAGGGTAGCTCCTACAATGAGCAGTTCTTC.

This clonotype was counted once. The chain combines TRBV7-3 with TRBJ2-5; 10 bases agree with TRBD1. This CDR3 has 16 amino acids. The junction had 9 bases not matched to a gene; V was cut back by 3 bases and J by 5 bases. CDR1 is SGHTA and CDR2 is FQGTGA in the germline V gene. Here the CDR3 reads CASSFRTGGKGETQYF. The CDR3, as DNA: TGTGCCAGCAGCTTCCGGACAGGGGGAAAAGGGGAGACCCAGTACTTC.

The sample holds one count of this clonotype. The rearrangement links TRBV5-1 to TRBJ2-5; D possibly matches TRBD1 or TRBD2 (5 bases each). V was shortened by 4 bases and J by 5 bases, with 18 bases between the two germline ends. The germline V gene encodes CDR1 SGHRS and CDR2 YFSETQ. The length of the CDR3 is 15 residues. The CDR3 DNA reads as TGCGCCAGCAGCCCCGGGACGGTAGCCTCTGAGACCCAGTACTTC. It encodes CASSPGTVASETQYF.

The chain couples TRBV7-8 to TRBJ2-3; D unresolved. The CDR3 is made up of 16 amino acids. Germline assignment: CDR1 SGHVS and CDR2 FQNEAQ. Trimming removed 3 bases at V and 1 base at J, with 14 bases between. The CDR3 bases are TGTGCCAGCAGCTTTAGCCTGGCAAAAGGCACAGATACGCAGTATTTT. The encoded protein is CASSFSLAKGTDTQYF. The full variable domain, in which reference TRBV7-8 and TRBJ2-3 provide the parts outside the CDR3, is GAGVSQSPRYKVAKRGQDVALRCDPISGHVSLFWYQQALGQGPEFLTYFQNEAQLDKSGLPSDRFFAERPEGSVSTLKIQRTQQEDSAVYLCASSFSLAKGTDTQYFGPGTRLTVL.

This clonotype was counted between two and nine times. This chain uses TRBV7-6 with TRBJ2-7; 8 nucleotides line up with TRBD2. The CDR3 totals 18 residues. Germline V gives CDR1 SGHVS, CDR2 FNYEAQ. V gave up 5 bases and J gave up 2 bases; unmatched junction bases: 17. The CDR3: CASSTRTGTSSRAYEQYF. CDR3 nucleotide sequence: TGTGCCAGCAGCACCCGGACCGGGACTAGTTCAAGGGCCTACGAGCAGTACTTC.

This CDR3 is CATSDPGGGSTDTQYF. The CDR3 DNA reads as TGTGCCACCAGTGACCCTGGGGGTGGGAGCACAGATACGCAGTATTTT. The chain combines TRBV24-1 with TRBJ2-3, with D perhaps matching TRBD1 or TRBD2 (5 bases each). V gave up 4 bases and J gave up 0 bases, with 13 bases separating them. The CDR3 is 16 residues long. The germline V gene has CDR1 KGHDR and CDR2 SFDVKD.